Following are 11 T cell receptor beta chains from one sample sequenced in a study of PD-1 blockade in mismatch repair-deficient tumors. The protocol was immunoSEQ multiplex PCR, while the TCRdb copy is restricted to in-frame clones and leaves out a portion. The table records about 130,000 clones, roughly 90% of them present only once. This specimen consisted of peripheral blood, obtained approximately 72 weeks after starting pembrolizumab. These receptors were collected from an adult with mismatch repair-deficient cancer.

The gene calls are TRBV5-1 and TRBJ2-2; D is undetermined. The CDR3 runs 14 residues. The germline CDR1 and CDR2 sequences are SGHRS and YFSETQ. V was clipped by 0 bases and J by 8 bases, with 11 bases between them. This CDR3 is CASSLEGARGELFF. The CDR3 nucleotides read TGCGCCAGCAGCTTGGAAGGTGCTCGGGGGGAGCTGTTTTTT.

This sequence joins TRBV29-1 and TRBJ2-1; possibly TRBD2 for D (5 bases). Germline V gene data show CDR1 as SQVTM and CDR2 as ANQGSEA. V was cut by 3 bases and J by 8 bases, with 17 bases left in between. This CDR3 has 14 amino acids. Here the CDR3 reads CSVEYASPGDEQFF. The CDR3, as DNA: TGCAGCGTTGAGTACGCGAGCCCCGGGGATGAGCAGTTCTTC.

The rearrangement links TRBV25-1 to TRBJ2-2; the D is unclear. Per germline, CDR1 MGHDK and CDR2 SYGVNS. The CDR3 covers 15 residues. V shed 2 bases and J shed 1 base, with 8 bases lying between them. CDR3 residues: CASSEVGLNTGELFF. In nucleotides, the CDR3 is TGTGCCAGCAGTGAAGTGGGATTGAACACCGGGGAGCTGTTTTTT.

This rearrangement joins TRBV30 to TRBJ2-1; D uncertain. This CDR3 is 12 amino acids long. CDR1 GTSNPN and CDR2 SVGIG come from the germline V gene (reference sequence). Trimming shortened V by 2 bases and J by 7 bases, and 9 bases separated the two germline ends. The CDR3: CAWSLDGNEQFF. CDR3 DNA: TGTGCCTGGAGTCTGGACGGGAATGAGCAGTTCTTC.

The chain recombines TRBV29-1 with TRBJ2-7; D is perhaps TRBD1 or TRBD2 (7 bases each). Germline assignment: CDR1 SQVTM and CDR2 ANQGSEA. V was shortened by 7 bases and J by 9 bases, with 19 bases between the two germline ends. This CDR3 region has 12 residues. This CDR3 is CSAEKSGGVQYF. The CDR3 coding sequence is TGCAGCGCCGAAAAATCAGGGGGGGTGCAGTACTTC.

The J gene is TRBJ1-4, the V gene TRBV18, with 8 bases identical to TRBD1. The CDR3 is 19 amino acids. Trimming took 0 bases from V and 3 from J; bases not matched to a gene: 12. The germline gives CDR1 KGHSH, CDR2 LQKENI. This CDR3 reads CASSPPATGVLLANEKLFF. Here the CDR3 DNA reads TGTGCCAGCTCACCACCGGCGACAGGGGTGTTGTTGGCTAATGAAAAACTGTTTTTT.

J is TRBJ1-4 and V is TRBV18; the D gene is possibly TRBD1 (5 bases). This CDR3 spans 14 amino acids. The germline V gene has CDR1 KGHSH and CDR2 LQKENI. The V and J ends lost 6 bases and 7 bases respectively, with 15 bases between them. CDR3: CASSLTGTFEKLFF. CDR3 sequence (DNA): TGTGCCAGCTCGCTTACCGGGACCTTTGAAAAACTGTTTTTT.

In this sample, this clone turned up once. The rearrangement joins TRBV10-2 to TRBJ2-7; the match to TRBD1 covers 7 bases. V was clipped by 6 bases and J by 2 bases; unmatched bases: 4. The CDR3 extends over 13 amino acids. The germline gives CDR1 WSHSY, CDR2 SAAADI. DNA for the CDR3: TGCGCCAGCAGGGGACAGTTAGCCTACGAGCAGTACTTC. As protein: CASRGQLAYEQYF.

The chain is built from TRBV27 and TRBJ2-7, with TRBD1 matching 11 bases. The V and J ends lost 3 bases and 2 bases, in that order; junction bases with no gene match: 3. The CDR3 length is 15 residues. Per the germline V gene, CDR1 is MNHEY and CDR2 is SMNVEV (reference sequence). The CDR3 nucleotides are TGTGCCAGCAGTTTCGGGACAGGGGGAGCCTACGAGCAGTACTTC. This gives the protein CASSFGTGGAYEQYF.

The chain links TRBV5-8 to TRBJ2-3; 11 nucleotides line up with TRBD2. The length of the CDR3 is 16 residues. The junction had 5 bases not matched to a gene; V was cut back by 3 bases and J by 2 bases. CDR1 is SGHTS and CDR2 is YDEGEE in the germline V gene. CDR3 region: CASSSGLAVPTDTQYF. CDR3 DNA: TGTGCCAGCAGCTCGGGACTAGCGGTACCCACAGATACGCAGTATTTT.

The chain carries TRBV23-1 and TRBJ1-1; 8 bases fit TRBD1. Being an ORF, TRBV23-1 has a function that is uncertain. CDR3 length equals 17 residues. Losses at the gene ends were 1 base for V and 3 bases for J; bases not matched to a gene: 10. CDR3 bases: TGCGCCAGCAGTCAATTCAAGGACAGGGCAGAGGACACTGAAGCTTTCTTT. Amino acids: CASSQFKDRAEDTEAFF.